This T cell receptor beta chain came from a study of OX40 agonist ivuxolimab in advanced cancers. TCRdb's copy holds only in-frame clones and misses some; the assay was immunoSEQ multiplex PCR. The sample shows over 9,000 clones, approximately 66% of them seen only once. Findings and caveats of the study: Compared with others, partial responders at 0.1-3.0 mg/kg displayed clonal expansion among the lowest.

With respect to this clone: Its specificity is unknown.

Looked up from germline, CDR1 is MGHDK and CDR2 is SYGVNS. The CDR3 contains 14 residues. Trimming took 0 bases from V and 5 from J, leaving 8 bases between them. The chain recombines TRBV25-1 with TRBJ1-5; D is uncertain. The clonotype was recovered from an adult with an advanced solid tumor such as melanoma, head and neck, liver or kidney cancer. Specimen: CD4+ or CD8+ T cells sorted from blood, collected in a trial of the OX40 agonist ivuxolimab. The CDR3 DNA is TGTGCCAGCAGTGAATATAGGGTCTATCAGCCCCAGCATTTT. Its protein product is CASSEYRVYQPQHF.